This passage covers 25 T cell receptor beta chains from one sample sequenced in a study of CD8 T cells in Susac syndrome. With random hexamers, reverse transcription was performed on about 0.5 to 1 ug of RNA. Each CDR3 protein is one row after TCRdb ran MiXCR on the immunoSEQ multiplex PCR reads. The profile shows fewer than 350,000 distinct CDR3 sequences, approximately 89% of them singletons. Sequencing used CD8+ T cells from PBMCs. Receptor source: a human donor with multiple sclerosis.

V gene TRBV29-1 combines with J gene TRBJ2-4, with D perhaps TRBD1 (7 bases). The length of the CDR3 is 11 residues. Trimming stripped 6 bases from V and 12 bases from J, with 15 bases between. Germline V gene lookup returns CDR1 SQVTM and CDR2 ANQGSEA. The CDR3 coding sequence is TGCAGCGTCGTAACAGGGGAGGATCAGTACTTC. It is translated as CSVVTGEDQYF.

The chain links TRBV29-1 to TRBJ2-7, with 7 bases that match TRBD1. This CDR3 has 13 residues. Looked up from germline, CDR1 is SQVTM and CDR2 is ANQGSEA. V was pared by 5 bases and J by 4 bases, with 8 bases of the junction left unmatched. The CDR3 sequence: CSVLTGSGYEQYF. In nucleotides, the CDR3 is TGCAGCGTTTTGACAGGGAGTGGTTACGAGCAGTACTTC.

V gene TRBV11-2 combines with J gene TRBJ2-3; D is unresolved. Trimming cost V 2 bases and J 4 bases, with 4 bases left between them. Germline V gene sequence: CDR1 SGHAT, CDR2 FQNNGV. The CDR3 consists of 12 residues. The CDR3 region is CASSLNPDTQYF. DNA of the CDR3: TGTGCCAGCAGCTTAAATCCAGATACGCAGTATTTT.

This clonotype was counted a single time. Here the CDR3 reads CATSRDRQGSSYNEQFF. DNA of the CDR3: TGTGCCACCAGCAGAGATCGCCAGGGGAGCTCCTACAATGAGCAGTTCTTC. This chain joins TRBV15 and TRBJ2-1, with a weak D call TRBD1 (6 bases). With 0 bases removed from V and 0 bases from J, the gap between germline ends came to 12 bases. This CDR3 contains 17 residues. Germline values: CDR1 LNHNV, CDR2 YYDKDF (reference sequence). The entire variable domain, with the rest obtained from reference TRBV15 and TRBJ2-1, is as follows: DAMVIQNPRYQVTQFGKPVTLSCSQTLNHNVMYWYQQKSSQAPKLLFHYYDKDFNNEADTPDNFQSRRPNTSFCFLDIRSPGLGDTAMYLCATSRDRQGSSYNEQFFGPGTRLTVL.

The genes are TRBV4-3 and TRBJ2-1, with TRBD1 matching 9 bases. The CDR3 contains 15 residues. The V gene end was trimmed by 9 bases and the J gene end by 2 bases; junction bases not matched to a gene: 8. Germline loops: CDR1 LGHNA, CDR2 YSLEER. Written as DNA, the CDR3 is TGCGCCAGTCGGCCTGGGACAGGGCCCTACAATGAGCAGTTCTTC. Residues: CASRPGTGPYNEQFF.

The CDR3 DNA reads as TGTGCCAGCAGCGCTACCGGGACTAGCGGGATTCTACACGAGCAGTACTTC. As protein: CASSATGTSGILHEQYF. The chain is built from TRBV9 and TRBJ2-7; 13 nucleotides agree with TRBD2. Losses at the gene ends were 3 bases for V and 5 bases for J; bases not matched to a gene: 11. CDR3 size: 17 residues. Germline V CDR1 and CDR2: SGDLS, YYNGEE.

The V gene is TRBV7-9, the J gene TRBJ1-4; D gene unclear. Trimming stripped 3 bases from V and 8 bases from J, with 10 bases between. Germline assignment: CDR1 SEHNR and CDR2 FQNEAQ (reference sequence). This CDR3 has 13 residues. The CDR3 DNA reads TGTGCCAGCAGCTTGGTCAGTGAAGAAAAACTGTTTTTT. As protein: CASSLVSEEKLFF.

V gene TRBV29-1 combines with J gene TRBJ2-5; D unresolved. CDR1 SQVTM and CDR2 ANQGSEA come from the germline V gene. V lost 2 bases, J lost 5 bases, and 6 bases lay in between. The CDR3 sequence is 11 residues long. CDR3 amino acids: CSVEILETQYF. CDR3 in DNA: TGCAGCGTTGAAATCCTGGAGACCCAGTACTTC.

V is TRBV29-1 and J is TRBJ2-6; perhaps TRBD1 as D (6 bases). Trimming took 6 bases from V and 1 from J, leaving 10 bases between them. Germline CDR1 reads SQVTM; CDR2 reads ANQGSEA. This CDR3 region has 14 residues. CDR3 nucleotides: TGCAGCGTAGGGGGAATATCTGGGGCCAACGTCCTGACTTTC. Encoded protein: CSVGGISGANVLTF.

A single count supports this clonotype. The V and J genes are TRBV6-2 or TRBV6-3 and TRBJ1-5; 11 bases match TRBD1. Germline V gives CDR1 MNHEY, CDR2 SVGEGT. V lost 5 bases and J lost 6; bases outside the gene matches: 6. CDR3 length: 15 residues. As DNA, the CDR3 is TGTGCCAGCAGTCATGGACAGGGGGCTGTTCAGCCCCAGCATTTT. Its translation: CASSHGQGAVQPQHF.

The CDR3 DNA reads TGTGCCAGCAGTTATCCTCCATTCTCTGGAAACACCATATATTTT. This encodes CASSYPPFSGNTIYF. V is TRBV6-6 and J is TRBJ1-3; D gene unclear. With 3 bases removed from V and 0 bases from J, the gap between germline ends came to 9 bases. CDR3 size: 15 residues. The germline CDR1 and CDR2 sequences are MNHNY and SVGAGI (reference sequence).

V gene TRBV23-1 combines with J gene TRBJ1-1; maybe TRBD1 (6 bases). TRBV23-1 is known as an ORF, though its function is uncertain. The length of the CDR3 is 21 residues. V dropped 0 bases and J dropped 6 bases, with 32 bases sitting between them. CDR3 loop: CASSQSSIGFGRQGPLAEAFF. CDR3 nucleotide sequence: TGCGCCAGCAGTCAATCGTCTATAGGTTTTGGCCGGCAGGGGCCGCTCGCTGAAGCTTTCTTT.

The chain links TRBV7-9 to TRBJ1-1; the D is unclear. V was trimmed by 4 bases and J by 6 bases, leaving 9 bases between them. The germline V gene has CDR1 SEHNR and CDR2 FQNEAQ (reference sequence). CDR3 size: 12 residues. CDR3 region: CASSSTGSEAFF. Here the CDR3 DNA reads TGTGCCAGCAGCTCCACGGGGTCTGAAGCTTTCTTT.

This clonotype was seen a single time. The chain couples TRBV6-2 or TRBV6-3 to TRBJ2-7; maybe TRBD2 (7 bases). This CDR3 spans 14 amino acids. Per the germline V gene, CDR1 is MNHEY and CDR2 is SVGEGT. V lost 7 bases and J 7 bases, leaving 20 bases between the germline ends. This chain's CDR3 is CASTVRPGGGEQYF. The CDR3 bases are TGTGCCAGCACCGTACGACCGGGGGGCGGTGAGCAGTACTTC.

In its sample, this clonotype was seen a few times. V usage is TRBV7-9 and J usage is TRBJ2-5; TRBD1 matches 9 bases. CDR3 length equals 14 residues. V trimming: 5 bases; J trimming: 3 bases; junction bases outside the gene matches: 4. CDR1 and CDR2 (germline): SEHNR, FQNEAQ (reference sequence). CDR3: CASSPRTGEETQYF. CDR3 nucleotide sequence: TGTGCCAGCAGCCCCCGGACAGGGGAAGAGACCCAGTACTTC.

The chain uses TRBV27 and TRBJ1-2; possibly TRBD1 for D (5 bases). V lost 0 bases, J lost 4 bases, and 12 bases lay in between. The CDR3 totals 15 residues. Germline CDR1 and CDR2: MNHEY and SMNVEV (reference sequence). This CDR3 is CASSLSLAGTYGYTF. The CDR3 coding sequence is TGTGCCAGCAGTTTATCGTTGGCAGGGACCTATGGCTACACCTTC.

The chain joins TRBV20-1 to TRBJ2-1, with 9 bases that match TRBD1. Losses at the gene ends were 0 bases for V and 3 bases for J; bases not matched to a gene: 6. Germline CDR1 DFQATT, CDR2 SNEGSKA (reference sequence). CDR3 length: 16 amino acids. As DNA, the CDR3 is TGCAGTGCTAGAGAGGGGACAGGGAGGAACTACAATGAGCAGTTCTTC. This codes for CSAREGTGRNYNEQFF.

The chain has TRBV28 and TRBJ2-7; D call uncertain. Germline CDR1 MDHEN, CDR2 SYDVKM. The CDR3 sequence is 13 residues long. The V and J ends lost 5 bases and 1 base respectively, with 9 bases between them. CDR3 protein: CASSPPNSYEQYF. In DNA form, the CDR3 reads TGTGCCAGCAGTCCCCCCAATTCCTACGAGCAGTACTTC.

Ten or more counts support this clonotype. The chain uses TRBV7-9 and TRBJ2-7; D is unclear. The CDR3 extends over 12 amino acids. The ends were cut back, 6 bases at V and 2 bases at J, with 8 bases in the middle. Germline lookup yields CDR1 SEHNR and CDR2 FQNEAQ (reference sequence). CDR3 coding DNA: TGTGCCAGCAGTTCTGGAGCCTACGAGCAGTACTTC. Its protein is CASSSGAYEQYF.

The CDR3 loop is CASSGLAGPRGETQYF. DNA for the CDR3: TGTGCCAGCAGCGGACTAGCGGGGCCTAGGGGCGAGACCCAGTACTTC. The chain recombines TRBV6-2 or TRBV6-3 with TRBJ2-5, with 12 bases matching TRBD2. V lost 6 bases and J lost 5; bases outside the gene matches: 10. Germline V lookup: CDR1 MNHEY, CDR2 SVGEGT. The CDR3 length is 16 residues.

The CDR3 region is CATPSQPPGTEAFF. As DNA, the CDR3 is TGTGCCACCCCCTCACAGCCCCCGGGCACTGAAGCTTTCTTT. V is TRBV7-9 and J is TRBJ1-1; D gene uncertain. This CDR3 contains 14 residues. Per the germline V gene, CDR1 is SEHNR and CDR2 is FQNEAQ (reference sequence). The V gene lost 10 bases and the J gene lost 4 bases, with 19 bases spanning the gap.

J is TRBJ2-5 and V is TRBV20-1, with TRBD2 identical over 8 bases. J lost 5 bases, V lost 5 bases, and 13 bases had no gene match. The CDR3 contains 15 residues. Germline V CDR1 and CDR2: DFQATT, SNEGSKA (reference sequence). CDR3 nucleotides: TGCAGTGCTCGCCCGGGGACTAGTGGCTGGGAGACCCAGTACTTC. Translation gives CSARPGTSGWETQYF.

This chain joins TRBV30 and TRBJ1-1; TRBD1 is a possible D gene (5 bases). V shed 2 bases and J shed 4 bases, with 14 bases lying between them. Germline-derived CDR1 and CDR2 are GTSNPN and SVGIG (reference sequence). The CDR3 runs 14 residues. The CDR3 DNA reads TGTGCCTGGAGTATAGGGGCCGAGGGCACTGAAGCTTTCTTT. It translates to CAWSIGAEGTEAFF.

This rearrangement joins TRBV29-1 to TRBJ2-2, with 10 bases that match TRBD1. The germline gives CDR1 SQVTM, CDR2 ANQGSEA. Trimming cost V 7 bases and J 7 bases; bases outside gene matches: 9. The CDR3 contains 14 residues. CDR3 loop: CSAGGTGVFGELFF. The CDR3 region has the DNA TGCAGCGCGGGCGGGACAGGGGTTTTCGGGGAGCTGTTTTTT.

This clonotype was counted once. In DNA, the CDR3 is TGCAGTGCTAGAGACTGGACTAGCGACTCCTACGAGCAGTACTTC. Translation gives CSARDWTSDSYEQYF. V and J are TRBV20-1 and TRBJ2-7; 9 bases map to TRBD2. The trim removed 0 bases at V and 0 bases at J, leaving 3 bases unmatched. Germline CDR1 reads DFQATT; CDR2 reads SNEGSKA (reference sequence). The CDR3 extends over 15 amino acids.